Below are 18 T cell receptor beta chains sequenced from a single sample in a study of regulatory T cells in long-lasting Graves disease. In building TCR beta libraries, iRepertoire HTBI primers were used together with Arm-PCR of CDR3 regions. TCRdb processed the multiplex PCR reads anew with MiXCR; each CDR3 protein has one entry. The repertoire has 700,000 or so distinct CDR3 sequences, about 32% of them found once; the top ten carry roughly 41%. Time point indicated: persistent/refractory GD, antithyroid drugs over 5 years with positive TRAb. From PBMCs, RNA was extracted and then used to make the TCR library. The source material was peripheral blood mononuclear cells (PBMCs), sampled when the disease was refractory, from a patient treated with antithyroid drugs. All receptors come from a female donor with Graves disease.

This clonotype came up once. This chain links TRBV10-3 with TRBJ1-3; 8 bases align to TRBD1. This CDR3 is built from 15 residues. The germline gives CDR1 ENHRY, CDR2 SYGVKD. The V and J ends lost 6 bases and 4 bases, in that order; junction bases with no gene match: 8. CDR3 protein: CAISSRGQEGNTIYF. CDR3 nucleotide sequence: TGTGCCATCAGCTCCAGGGGGCAAGAAGGAAACACCATATATTTT.

This clonotype was recorded many times. CDR3 DNA sequence: TGCAGTGCTAGAGCCCAACTCCCTGAGACCCAGTACTTC. Its protein product is CSARAQLPETQYF. The J gene is TRBJ2-5, the V gene TRBV20-1; D remains unclear. The CDR3 has 13 amino acids. The germline V gene has CDR1 DFQATT and CDR2 SNEGSKA (reference sequence). The V end was cut by 1 base, the J end by 5 bases, with 11 bases between.

The V and J genes are TRBV3-1 and TRBJ1-2; D not certain. The germline V gene has CDR1 LGHDT and CDR2 YNNKEL (reference sequence). V lost 2 bases and J lost 6, with 16 bases in between. The CDR3 consists of 15 residues. The CDR3 here is CASSQNSGNGNGYTF. DNA for the CDR3: TGTGCCAGCAGCCAAAACTCCGGGAATGGGAATGGCTACACCTTC. Full variable domain (rest looked up from reference TRBV3-1 and TRBJ1-2): DTAVSQTPKYLVTQMGNDKSIKCEQNLGHDTMYWYKQDSKKFLKIMFSYNNKELIINETVPNRFSPKSPDKAHLNLHINSLELGDSAVYFCASSQNSGNGNGYTFGSGTRLTVV.

The genes are TRBV7-2 and TRBJ2-5; 12 bases fit TRBD2. The CDR3 extends over 17 amino acids. The V gene end was trimmed by 4 bases and the J gene end by 0 bases; junction bases not matched to a gene: 6. CDR1 and CDR2 from the germline V gene are SGHTA and FQGNSA. CDR3 sequence (DNA): TGTGCCAGCAGCTCACTAGCGGGGGGCTTCTACCAAGAGACCCAGTACTTC. Amino acids: CASSSLAGGFYQETQYF.

This clonotype was counted a few times. The chain couples TRBV3-1 to TRBJ2-4; the match to TRBD1 covers 8 bases. The CDR3 extends over 16 amino acids. V lost 4 bases and J lost 4; bases outside the gene matches: 9. From germline, CDR1 is LGHDT and CDR2 YNNKEL (reference sequence). This chain's CDR3 is CASSRPSGTGKNIQYF. CDR3 nucleotide sequence: TGTGCCAGCAGCCGCCCCTCCGGGACAGGAAAAAACATTCAGTACTTC.

At least ten counts were recorded for this clonotype. DNA of the CDR3: TGTGCCAGCAGCTTAGTTCCGGGACTAGCTTACGAGCAGTACTTC. Translating gives CASSLVPGLAYEQYF. V is TRBV11-2 and J is TRBJ2-7; TRBD2 agrees at 9 bases. Germline V CDR1 and CDR2: SGHAT, FQNNGV. V trimming: 1 base; J trimming: 4 bases; junction bases outside the gene matches: 5. This CDR3 comprises 15 residues.

The chain is built from TRBV19 and TRBJ1-5; unclear D gene. The CDR3 consists of 14 residues. Germline CDR1 LNHDA, CDR2 SQIVND (reference sequence). V lost 1 base, J lost 4 bases, and 8 bases lay in between. The CDR3 DNA reads as TGTGCCAGTAGTATAGGAATCGATAATCAGCCCCAGCATTTT. This translates into CASSIGIDNQPQHF. Together with reference TRBV19 and TRBJ1-5, the CDR3 gives the full variable domain: DGGITQSPKYLFRKEGQNVTLSCEQNLNHDAMYWYRQDPGQGLRLIYYSQIVNDFQKGDIAEGYSVSREKKESFPLTVTSAQKNPTAFYLCASSIGIDNQPQHFGDGTRLSIL.

J is TRBJ2-7 and V is TRBV10-3; D perhaps matches TRBD1 (6 bases). The CDR3 contains 12 residues. From germline, CDR1 is ENHRY and CDR2 SYGVKD. Here the CDR3 DNA reads TGTGCGATCGCAGGGGTGGACTACGAGCAGTACTTC. Its translation is CAIAGVDYEQYF.

The chain joins TRBV7-9 to TRBJ2-2, with 9 bases aligning to TRBD1. The V segment lost 5 bases and the J segment 4 bases; nucleotides outside the gene matches: 5. This CDR3 is 15 amino acids long. The V gene's germline CDR1 is SEHNR and CDR2 FQNEAQ (reference sequence). As DNA, the CDR3 is TGTGCCAGCAGCACCCGGGACAGGGTCACCGGGGAGCTGTTTTTT. This translates into CASSTRDRVTGELFF.

The rearrangement uses TRBV19 and TRBJ1-1; D call uncertain. Germline CDR1 is LNHDA and CDR2 is SQIVND (reference sequence). The CDR3 is 13 residues long. Trimming shortened V by 1 base and J by 11 bases, and 14 bases separated the two germline ends. The CDR3 sequence is CASSIASANGAFF. In DNA form, the CDR3 reads TGTGCCAGTAGTATAGCCAGCGCGAATGGGGCTTTCTTT.

This clonotype was seen only a few times. The V and J genes are TRBV12-3 or TRBV12-4 and TRBJ1-4; D not resolved. The CDR3 is 13 residues long. V was clipped by 5 bases and J by 5 bases, with 9 bases between them. The CDR3 DNA reads TGTGCCAGCAGTCCCGGGATAAATGAAAAACTGTTTTTT. Translated: CASSPGINEKLFF.

Many counts were recorded for this clonotype. The DNA of the CDR3 is TGTGCCAGCAGTGATACTTACAGGGGTGGCTACACCTTC. This gives the protein CASSDTYRGGYTF. This rearrangement joins TRBV6-1 to TRBJ1-2; TRBD1 matches at 7 bases. This CDR3 comprises 13 residues. Germline loops: CDR1 MNHNS, CDR2 SASEGT. The trim removed 3 bases at V and 7 bases at J, leaving 5 bases unmatched.

The chain has TRBV29-1 and TRBJ1-2; possibly TRBD1 for D (5 bases). This CDR3 has 11 amino acids. CDR1 SQVTM and CDR2 ANQGSEA come from the germline V gene. V shed 7 bases and J shed 6 bases, with 12 bases lying between them. CDR3 nucleotides: TGCAGCGGGTCGGGGGTGGATGGCTACACCTTC. Translation: CSGSGVDGYTF. Complete variable domain (other parts from reference TRBV29-1 and TRBJ1-2): SAVISQKPSRDICQRGTSLTIQCQVDSQVTMMFWYRQQPGQSLTLIATANQGSEATYESGFVIDKFPISRPNLTFSTLTVSNMSPEDSSIYLCSGSGVDGYTFGSGTRLTVV.

The chain carries TRBV6-1 and TRBJ1-2, with TRBD1 as a possible D gene (5 bases). Trimming removed 6 bases from V and 3 bases from J, with 17 bases in between. Germline-derived CDR1 and CDR2 are MNHNS and SASEGT. This CDR3 region has 15 residues. The CDR3 protein is CASRLGGAGHYGYTF. CDR3 nucleotides: TGTGCCAGCAGGTTGGGAGGGGCGGGTCACTATGGCTACACCTTC.

This chain joins TRBV30 and TRBJ2-7; TRBD1 matches 7 bases. The CDR3 runs to 15 residues. J gave up 2 bases and V 0 bases, and 7 bases lay outside the gene matches. Germline CDR1 GTSNPN, CDR2 SVGIG (reference sequence). CDR3 region: CAWSVGNQGAYEQYF. Written as DNA, the CDR3 is TGTGCCTGGAGTGTAGGGAACCAGGGGGCCTACGAGCAGTACTTC.

The chain links TRBV9 to TRBJ1-1; TRBD1 agrees at 9 bases. J lost 1 base, V lost 6 bases, and 13 bases had no gene match. This CDR3 comprises 17 residues. Germline V gene data show CDR1 as SGDLS and CDR2 as YYNGEE. For the CDR3, the DNA is TGTGCCAGCACCCGGACAGGGGAGATGTGGGCGAACACTGAAGCTTTCTTT. Protein product: CASTRTGEMWANTEAFF.

This clonotype was seen a few times. It is likely a read error, because the conserved phenylalanine at the end of the CDR3 is missing. The rearrangement links TRBV11-2 to TRBJ2-5, with 9 bases identical to TRBD1. Germline CDR1 SGHAT, CDR2 FQNNGV. Trimming took 1 base from V and 5 from J; bases not matched to a gene: 5. This CDR3 is 15 amino acids long. CDR3 sequence reads: CASSLGQGVDETQYS. The CDR3 bases are TGTGCCAGCAGCTTAGGACAGGGGGTGGATGAGACCCAGTACTCC.

The sample holds one count of this clonotype. The rearrangement joins TRBV12-3 or TRBV12-4 to TRBJ1-5, with D uncertain. V was pared by 3 bases and J by 4 bases, with 10 bases between. CDR3 size: 14 residues. CDR3 sequence (DNA): TGTGCCAGCAGTTTCCGACGGGAAAATCAGCCCCAGCATTTT. Protein: CASSFRRENQPQHF.